This T cell receptor (beta chain) was obtained from a study of blood T cells in healthy people across ages. The J segment lost 10 bases and the V segment lost 0 bases, leaving 5 bases of the junction unmatched. In germline, CDR1 is SGHVS, CDR2 FQNEAQ. This CDR3 is 15 amino acids long. This clonotype was observed a handful of times. Together with a sample-barcoded 5' primer, a J-beta primer mix was included in a second PCR lasting roughly 7 to 11 cycles. TCRdb processed the 5' RACE reads anew with MiXCR; each CDR3 protein has one entry. The sample contains some 890,000 distinct CDR3 sequences, 25% to 35% of which appear only once. The same sample was also used in a study of T cells of mothers and their children. From that second work: Sequencing got over 8.5 million TCR beta CDR3 reads from each mother and several million from each child.

This TCR was recovered from a woman aged 35 to 49 in good health. The sequenced material came from blood. This chain uses TRBV7-8 with TRBJ1-6; 8 bases are shared with TRBD1. This CDR3 is CASSLAAGGWSPLHF. The CDR3, as DNA: TGTGCCAGCAGCTTAGCGGCAGGGGGCTGGTCACCCCTCCACTTT.